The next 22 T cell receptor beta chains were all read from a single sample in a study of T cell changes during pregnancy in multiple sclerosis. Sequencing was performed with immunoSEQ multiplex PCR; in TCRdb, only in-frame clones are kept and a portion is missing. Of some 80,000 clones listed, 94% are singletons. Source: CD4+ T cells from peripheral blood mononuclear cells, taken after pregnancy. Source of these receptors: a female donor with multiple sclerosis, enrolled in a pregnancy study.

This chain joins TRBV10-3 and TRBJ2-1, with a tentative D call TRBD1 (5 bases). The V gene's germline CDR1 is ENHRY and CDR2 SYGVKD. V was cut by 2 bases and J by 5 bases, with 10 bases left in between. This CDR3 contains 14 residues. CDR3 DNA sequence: TGTGCCATCAGTGAGGGACAAACTCACAATGAGCAGTTCTTC. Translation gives CAISEGQTHNEQFF.

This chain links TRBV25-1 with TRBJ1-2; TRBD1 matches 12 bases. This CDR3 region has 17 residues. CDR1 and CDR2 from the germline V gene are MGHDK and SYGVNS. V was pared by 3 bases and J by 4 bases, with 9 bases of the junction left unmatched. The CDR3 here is CASSDPGTGGLGYGYTF. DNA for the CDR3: TGTGCCAGCAGTGATCCCGGGACAGGGGGCCTAGGCTATGGCTACACCTTC.

The CDR3 sequence is CASSAIGSFEQFF. In DNA form, the CDR3 reads TGTGCCAGCAGCGCCATTGGTAGTTTTGAGCAGTTCTTC. The chain employs TRBV7-3 and TRBJ2-1; the D is unclear. V was shortened by 5 bases and J by 9 bases, with 14 bases between the two germline ends. The length of the CDR3 is 13 residues. The germline V gene encodes CDR1 SGHTA and CDR2 FQGTGA.

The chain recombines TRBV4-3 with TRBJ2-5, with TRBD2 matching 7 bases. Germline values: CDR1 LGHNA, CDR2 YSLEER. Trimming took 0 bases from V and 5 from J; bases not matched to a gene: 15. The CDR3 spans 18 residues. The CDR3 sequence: CASSQDAGGSGSWETQYF. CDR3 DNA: TGCGCCAGCAGCCAAGATGCAGGCGGGAGTGGTTCTTGGGAGACCCAGTACTTC.

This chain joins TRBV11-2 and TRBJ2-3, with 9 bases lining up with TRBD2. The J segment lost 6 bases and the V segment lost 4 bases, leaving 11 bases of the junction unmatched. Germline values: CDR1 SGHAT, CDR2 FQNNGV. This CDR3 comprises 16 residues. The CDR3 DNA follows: TGTGCCAGCAGCTCCAAGACTAGCGGCCCCAGGGATACGCAGTATTTT. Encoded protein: CASSSKTSGPRDTQYF.

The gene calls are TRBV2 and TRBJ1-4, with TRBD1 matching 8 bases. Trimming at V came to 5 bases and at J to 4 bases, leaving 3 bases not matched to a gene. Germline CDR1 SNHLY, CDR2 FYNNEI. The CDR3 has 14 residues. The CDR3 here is CASSRTGHNEKLFF. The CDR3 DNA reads TGTGCCAGCAGTCGGACAGGGCATAATGAAAAACTGTTTTTT.

CDR3 sequence (DNA): TGCGCCAGCAGCCTAGGGGGAGCCTCTGGAAACACCATATATTTT. Protein product: CASSLGGASGNTIYF. The chain combines TRBV4-3 with TRBJ1-3, with D perhaps TRBD1 (6 bases). Trimming took off 4 bases at V and 0 bases at J, with 10 bases between the two ends. CDR1 LGHNA and CDR2 YSLEER come from the germline V gene. The CDR3 is 15 residues long.

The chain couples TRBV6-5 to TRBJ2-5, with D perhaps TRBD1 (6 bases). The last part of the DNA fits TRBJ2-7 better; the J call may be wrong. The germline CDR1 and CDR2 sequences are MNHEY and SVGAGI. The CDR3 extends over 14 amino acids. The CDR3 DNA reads TGTGCCAGCAGTGCCCCGGGACACACCTACGAGCAGTACTTC. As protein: CASSAPGHTYEQYF.

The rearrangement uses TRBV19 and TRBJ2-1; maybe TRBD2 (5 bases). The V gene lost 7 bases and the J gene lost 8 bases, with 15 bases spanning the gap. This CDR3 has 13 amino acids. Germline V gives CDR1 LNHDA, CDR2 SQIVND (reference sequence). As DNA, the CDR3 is TGTGCCAGTACACACCGGGGTCGTGATGAGCAGTTCTTC. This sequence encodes CASTHRGRDEQFF.

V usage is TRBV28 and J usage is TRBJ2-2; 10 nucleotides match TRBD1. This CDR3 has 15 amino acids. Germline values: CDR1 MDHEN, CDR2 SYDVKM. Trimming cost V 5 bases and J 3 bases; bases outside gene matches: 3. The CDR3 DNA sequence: TGTGCCAGCAGTAGACAGGGGGCCCACACCGGGGAGCTGTTTTTT. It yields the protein CASSRQGAHTGELFF.

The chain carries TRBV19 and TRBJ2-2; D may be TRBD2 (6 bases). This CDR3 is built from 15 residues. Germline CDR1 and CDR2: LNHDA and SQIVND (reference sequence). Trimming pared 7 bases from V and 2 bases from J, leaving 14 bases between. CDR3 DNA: TGTGCCAGTACCTCCCCGGGACTTAACACCGGGGAGCTGTTTTTT. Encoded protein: CASTSPGLNTGELFF.

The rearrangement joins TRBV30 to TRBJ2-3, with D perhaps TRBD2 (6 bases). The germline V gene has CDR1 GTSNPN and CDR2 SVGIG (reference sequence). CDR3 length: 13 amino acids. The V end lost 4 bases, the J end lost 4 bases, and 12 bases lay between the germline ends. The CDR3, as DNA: TGTGCCTGGAAGAGGGCTAGCGCAGATACGCAGTATTTT. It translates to CAWKRASADTQYF.

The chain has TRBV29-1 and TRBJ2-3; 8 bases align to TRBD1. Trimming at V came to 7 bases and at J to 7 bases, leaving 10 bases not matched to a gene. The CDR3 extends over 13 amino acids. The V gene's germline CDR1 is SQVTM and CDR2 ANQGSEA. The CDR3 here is CSAGGTGGYTQYF. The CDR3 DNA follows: TGCAGCGCTGGGGGGACAGGAGGTTATACGCAGTATTTT.

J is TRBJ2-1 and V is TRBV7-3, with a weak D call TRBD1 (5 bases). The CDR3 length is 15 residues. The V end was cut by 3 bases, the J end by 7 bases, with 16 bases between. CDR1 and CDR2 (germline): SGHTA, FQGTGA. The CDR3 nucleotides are TGTGCCAGCAGCTTTCAGGGTTTAGTCGGGAATGAGCAGTTCTTC. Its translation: CASSFQGLVGNEQFF.

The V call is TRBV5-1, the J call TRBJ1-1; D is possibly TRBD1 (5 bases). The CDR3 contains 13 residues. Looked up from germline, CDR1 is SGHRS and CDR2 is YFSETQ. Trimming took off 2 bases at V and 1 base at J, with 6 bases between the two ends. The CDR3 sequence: CASSLDRNTEAFF. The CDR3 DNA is TGCGCCAGCAGCTTAGACAGGAACACTGAAGCTTTCTTT.

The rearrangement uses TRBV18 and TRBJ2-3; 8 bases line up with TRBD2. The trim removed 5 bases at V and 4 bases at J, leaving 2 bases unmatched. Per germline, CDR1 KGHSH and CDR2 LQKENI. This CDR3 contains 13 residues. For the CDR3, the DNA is TGTGCCAGCTCAAGGGGACTAGCAGATACGCAGTATTTT. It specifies CASSRGLADTQYF.

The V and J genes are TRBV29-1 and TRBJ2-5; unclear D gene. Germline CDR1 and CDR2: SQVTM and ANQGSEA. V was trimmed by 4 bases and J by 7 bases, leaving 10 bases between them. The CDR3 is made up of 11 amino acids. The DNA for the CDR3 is TGCAGCGTTGTCGAGCCACTGACCCAGTACTTC. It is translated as CSVVEPLTQYF.

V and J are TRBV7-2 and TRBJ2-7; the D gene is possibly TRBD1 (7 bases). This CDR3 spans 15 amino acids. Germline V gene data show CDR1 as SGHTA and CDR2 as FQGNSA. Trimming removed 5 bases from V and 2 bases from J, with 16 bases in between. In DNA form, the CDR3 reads TGTGCCAGCAGCCAGACAGGGAGGATTACCTACGAGCAGTACTTC. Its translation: CASSQTGRITYEQYF.

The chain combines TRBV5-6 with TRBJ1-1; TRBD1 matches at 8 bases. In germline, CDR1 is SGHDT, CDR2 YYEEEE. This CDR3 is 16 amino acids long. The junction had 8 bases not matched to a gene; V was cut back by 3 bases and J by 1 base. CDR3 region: CASSWDRRVENTEAFF. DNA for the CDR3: TGTGCCAGCAGCTGGGACAGGCGCGTTGAGAACACTGAAGCTTTCTTT.

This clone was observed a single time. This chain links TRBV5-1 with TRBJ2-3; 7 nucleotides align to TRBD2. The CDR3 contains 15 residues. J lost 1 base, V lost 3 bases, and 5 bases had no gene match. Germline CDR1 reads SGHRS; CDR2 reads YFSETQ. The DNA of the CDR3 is TGCGCCAGCAGCTCTGCTAGCGGCCGCACAGATACGCAGTATTTT. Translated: CASSSASGRTDTQYF.

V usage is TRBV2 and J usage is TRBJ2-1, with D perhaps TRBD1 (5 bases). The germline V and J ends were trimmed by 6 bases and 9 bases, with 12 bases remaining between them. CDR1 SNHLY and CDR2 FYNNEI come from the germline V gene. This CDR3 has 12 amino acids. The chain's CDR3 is CASRFPQGEQFF. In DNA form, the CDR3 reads TGTGCCAGCAGATTCCCCCAGGGTGAGCAGTTCTTC. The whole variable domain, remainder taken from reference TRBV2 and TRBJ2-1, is EPEVTQTPSHQVTQMGQEVILRCVPISNHLYFYWYRQILGQKVEFLVSFYNNEISEKSEIFDDQFSVERPDGSNFTLKIRSTKLEDSAMYFCASRFPQGEQFFGPGTRLTVL.

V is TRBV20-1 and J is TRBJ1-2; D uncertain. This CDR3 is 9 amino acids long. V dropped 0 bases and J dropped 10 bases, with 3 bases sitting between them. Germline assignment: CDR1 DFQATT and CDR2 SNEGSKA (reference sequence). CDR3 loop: CSARDHYTF. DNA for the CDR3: TGCAGTGCTAGAGATCACTACACCTTC.